This TCR beta chain was identified in a study of blood T cell repertoires in COVID-19. Overall study context: The study drew acute and convalescent COVID-19 samples from the United States, Italy and Spain. Sample material is recorded as cDNA or gDNA derived from T cells, B-cell-depleted T cells, or PBMCs.

The ends were cut back, 5 bases at V and 3 bases at J, with 11 bases in the middle. This CDR3 has 13 amino acids. In the original workflow: Estimation of nucleated cell counts relied on the amplification of reference gene primers. The repertoire was sequenced with immunoSEQ multiplex PCR; TCRdb's copy has only in-frame clones and lacks some. The DNA was the basis for D and trimming; V, J and clone size are from that table. The data contain 150,000 to 200,000 clones, 80% to 90% of them singletons. The chain links TRBV12-3 or TRBV12-4 to TRBJ2-7; D remains unclear. The sequenced sample was peripheral blood. The sequence was collected from a human donor with active or convalescent COVID-19. The donor label of this sample is uncertain. The CDR3 sequence: CASSLEANYEQYF. As DNA, the CDR3 is TGTGCCAGCAGTCTAGAAGCTAACTACGAGCAGTACTTC.